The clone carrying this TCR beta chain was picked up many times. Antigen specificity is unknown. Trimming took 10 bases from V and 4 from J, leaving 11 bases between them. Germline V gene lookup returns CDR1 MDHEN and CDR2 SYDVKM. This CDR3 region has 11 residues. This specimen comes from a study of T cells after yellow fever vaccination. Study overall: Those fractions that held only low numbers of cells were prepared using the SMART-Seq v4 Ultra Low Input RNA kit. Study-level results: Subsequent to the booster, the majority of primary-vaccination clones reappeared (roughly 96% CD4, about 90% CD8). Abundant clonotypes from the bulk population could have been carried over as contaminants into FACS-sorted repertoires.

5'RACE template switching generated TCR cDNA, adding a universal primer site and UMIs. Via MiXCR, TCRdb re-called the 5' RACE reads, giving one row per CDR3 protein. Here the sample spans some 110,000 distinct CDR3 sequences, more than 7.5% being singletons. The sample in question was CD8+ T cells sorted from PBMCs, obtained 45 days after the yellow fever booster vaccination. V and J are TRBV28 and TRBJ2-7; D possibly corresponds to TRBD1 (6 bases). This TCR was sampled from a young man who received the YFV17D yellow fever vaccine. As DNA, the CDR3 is TGTGCCATAGGACAGCGATACGAGCAGTACTTC. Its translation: CAIGQRYEQYF. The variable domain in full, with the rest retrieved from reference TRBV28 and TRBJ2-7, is DVKVTQSSRYLVKRTGEKVFLECVQDMDHENMFWYRQDPGLGLRLIYFSYDVKMKEKGDIPEGYSVSREKKERFSLILESASTNQTSMYLCAIGQRYEQYFGPGTRLTVT.